There are a few counts of the clone carrying this T cell receptor (beta chain). The data originate from a study of cytomegalovirus exposure and HLA in healthy donors. Whole-study context: Per a later analysis, the approximately 690 first-cohort and some 110 validation repertoires shared one platform.

Sequenced by immunoSEQ multiplex PCR; TCRdb stores in-frame clones only, minus some. In the table there are approximately 200,000 clones, around 80% of which are singletons. This CDR3 is 13 amino acids long. Trimming cost V 4 bases and J 2 bases; bases outside gene matches: 3. Germline CDR1 GTSNPN, CDR2 SVGIG (reference sequence). The receptor was isolated from a woman younger than 45 in good health and CMV-seropositive. The chain has TRBV30 and TRBJ1-2; 8 nucleotides line up with TRBD1. What was sequenced was PBMCs. CDR3 amino acids: CAWTRDRNYGYTF. In DNA, the CDR3 is TGTGCCTGGACCCGGGACAGGAACTATGGCTACACCTTC.